A selection of T cell receptor beta chains follows, all from one sample in a study of cytomegalovirus exposure and HLA in healthy donors. The data were produced by immunoSEQ multiplex PCR, yet TCRdb's version contains in-frame clones alone and is incomplete. Here the sample spans some 110,000 clones, about 70% being singletons. Sequenced sample: PBMCs. All receptors come from a man younger than 45 in good health and CMV-seropositive. Each CDR3 is given with its conserved first and last residue. A D gene is named only where the DNA matches it firmly. Size tells how often a clone was seen (once, few, many) or the class of an expanded clone, and some rows leave it out.

cdr3_length	clone_size	v_call	d_call	j_call	cdr3_nt	cdr3_aa
13	-	TRBV5-4	-	TRBJ1-1	TGTGCCAGCAGCTTCGAGCTAAACACTGAAGCTTTCTTT	CASSFELNTEAFF
12	-	TRBV28	-	TRBJ1-5	TGTGCCAGCAATCTTGACGGGGTAACCCAGCATTTT	CASNLDGVTQHF
16	-	TRBV6-1	TRBD2	TRBJ2-1	TGTGCCAGCAGTGTACTAGCGGGGGGGCCCTACAATGAGCAGTTCTTC	CASSVLAGGPYNEQFF
11	-	TRBV20-1	-	TRBJ2-7	TGCAGTGCCTCTTCTAGGGGCGAGCAGTACTTC	CSASSRGEQYF
14	few	TRBV7-9	TRBD1	TRBJ1-2	TGTGCCAGCAGCTTAGCAGGGGGCATAGGTGGCTACACCTTC	CASSLAGGIGGYTF
15	-	TRBV29-1	TRBD1	TRBJ1-1	TGCAGCGTTGAAGATTTCGGGACAGGGACCACTGAAGCTTTCTTT	CSVEDFGTGTTEAFF
16	-	TRBV5-1	TRBD1	TRBJ1-2	TGCGCCAGCAGCGGAATAATCGCTACAGGGGGGGCTGGCTACACCTTC	CASSGIIATGGAGYTF
16	-	TRBV7-2	TRBD2	TRBJ2-1	TGTGCCAGCAGCACAGTCACGGGGGGGTCCTACAATGAGCAGTTCTTC	CASSTVTGGSYNEQFF
15	once	TRBV25-1	-	TRBJ2-1	TGTGCCAGCAGTGACAGGGGCCCCTTCTACAATGAGCAGTTCTTC	CASSDRGPFYNEQFF
19	few	TRBV4-1	TRBD1	TRBJ1-5	TGCGCCAGCAGCCAACGCGTTTACTCAGGGGGCGCCGGCAATCAGCCCCAGCATTTT	CASSQRVYSGGAGNQPQHF
19	-	TRBV18	-	TRBJ1-3	TGTGCCAGCTCACCAAAAGTTGGCAGGGAAGGAGACCCAGGAAACACCATATATTTT	CASSPKVGREGDPGNTIYF
13	-	TRBV5-1	-	TRBJ2-1	TGCGCCAGCAGCTTGGCAGGGTTTGGTGAGCAGTTCTTC	CASSLAGFGEQFF
13	-	TRBV19	-	TRBJ1-1	TGTGCCAGTAGTATAGCGGCAGGGGCTGAAGCTTTCTTT	CASSIAAGAEAFF
17	-	TRBV6-1	-	TRBJ1-5	TGTGCCAGCAGTGAAGTGGCCGGGGGGGGAAGCAATCAGCCCCAGCATTTT	CASSEVAGGGSNQPQHF
15	-	TRBV7-2	TRBD2	TRBJ2-5	TGTGCCAGCACCGGGACTAGCGGGAGCTCAGAGACCCAGTACTTC	CASTGTSGSSETQYF
14	few	TRBV7-2	-	TRBJ2-5	TGTGCCAGCAGCTTCCAGGGAGGGGGAGAGACCCAGTACTTC	CASSFQGGGETQYF